Listed here is a single TCR beta chain. The data are from a study of blood T cell repertoires in COVID-19. Overall study: Samples representing acute and convalescent COVID-19 were sourced from the United States, Italy and Spain. PBMCs, B-cell-depleted T cells, or T cells were the source of the cDNA or gDNA that made up the material.

Methods used by the authors: Using reference gene primer amplification, nucleated cell counts were estimated. The repertoire was sequenced with immunoSEQ multiplex PCR; TCRdb's copy has only in-frame clones and lacks some. For V, J and clone size, that table is used; D and trimming come from the DNA. The sample carries some 110,000 clones, about four fifths recorded once. Germline assignment: CDR1 GTSNPN and CDR2 SVGIG (reference sequence). V gave up 2 bases and J gave up 6 bases, with 5 bases separating them. This CDR3 is built from 11 residues. The V and J genes are TRBV30 and TRBJ2-1; a weak D match, TRBD1 (5 bases). The TCR was taken from a woman aged 70-85 years with acute or convalescent COVID-19. Specimen: peripheral blood. CDR3 amino acids: CAWSTGNEQFF. In DNA, the CDR3 is TGTGCCTGGAGTACAGGCAATGAGCAGTTCTTC.